This T cell receptor (beta chain) was recorded in a study of T cell responses to AZD1222 COVID-19 vaccine. The study's findings and limits: A reported finding is that nearly half of spike-specific TCRs target unmutated variant regions. Donors were largely white British and mainly female; clonal diversity was possibly underestimated. The study sampled repertoires only after the peak T cell response. Spike was spanned by vaccine-associated CD4 TCRs, with dominance at 160-218 and 743-854.

Profiling relied on immunoSEQ multiplex PCR, and the TCRdb table lists in-frame clones only, not all of them. The data show 140,000 to 150,000 clones, with roughly nine tenths seen just once and approximately 4.3% held by the top ten. V was cut by 8 bases and J by 5 bases, with 9 bases left in between. The CDR3 is 11 amino acids. Per germline, CDR1 SNHLY and CDR2 FYNNEI. As regards this clone: Its specificity is not known.

The J gene is TRBJ2-5, the V gene TRBV2; no reliable D call. The clonotype comes from an adult who received the AZD1222 COVID-19 vaccine. The specimen comprised peripheral blood, sampled 28 days after the second AZD1222 dose. CDR3 sequence: CASGKEETQYF. The CDR3, as DNA: TGTGCCAGCGGTAAAGAGGAGACCCAGTACTTC.